These 14 T cell receptor beta chains share one sample of origin, sequenced in a study of identifying expanded T cells in peripheral blood (dated by TCRdb to between 2018 and 2021). Library preparation was by the immunoSEQ multiplex PCR assay. TCRdb took this table from immuneACCESS and kept in-frame rearrangements with V and J called. Such tables lack part of the clones; where checked against another copy, unresolved V genes explain under half of the gap, and the rest is unexplained. The sample data list about 47,000 clones, and approximately 82% of these were observed just once. Of the sample, 11% to 15% falls within the top ten clones. Sequenced material: blood. The receptors stem from a person between 18 and 69 years old in good health.

In this sample, this clone turned up a few times. The chain is built from TRBV30 and TRBJ2-3; TRBD2 matches at 7 bases. CDR3 size: 15 residues. V lost 5 bases, J lost 2 bases, and 10 bases stayed unmatched. Per the germline V gene, CDR1 is GTSNPN and CDR2 is SVGIG (reference sequence). For the CDR3, the DNA is TGTGCCTGGGAGAGGACGGGACTACTCACAGATACGCAGTATTTT. Translating it yields CAWERTGLLTDTQYF.

The chain uses TRBV2 and TRBJ2-5, with 7 positions matching TRBD2. In germline, CDR1 is SNHLY, CDR2 FYNNEI. This CDR3 is built from 15 residues. Trimming at V came to 4 bases and at J to 2 bases, leaving 7 bases not matched to a gene. The DNA of the CDR3 is TGTGCCAGCAGTGCAAGACTAGCCGCTCAAGAGACCCAGTACTTC. Protein sequence: CASSARLAAQETQYF.

Ten or more counts support this clone. The gene calls are TRBV19 and TRBJ1-2; TRBD1 is a possible D gene (6 bases). The ends were cut back, 7 bases at V and 12 bases at J, with 18 bases in the middle. The CDR3 contains 12 residues. Germline V gene sequence: CDR1 LNHDA, CDR2 SQIVND (reference sequence). The CDR3, as DNA: TGTGCCAGTAACTTCTTCGGGGGCGCGAACACCTTC. Its protein is CASNFFGGANTF.

The chain joins TRBV5-1 to TRBJ1-6; D call uncertain. Germline V gene lookup returns CDR1 SGHRS and CDR2 YFSETQ. The CDR3 is 15 amino acids. V dropped 0 bases and J dropped 7 bases, with 11 bases sitting between them. The DNA of the CDR3 is TGCGCCAGCAGCTTGGACGGGTCTGGGAATTCACCCCTCCACTTT. Its translation: CASSLDGSGNSPLHF. The full variable domain, completed using reference TRBV5-1 and TRBJ1-6, is KAGVTQTPRYLIKTRGQQVTLSCSPISGHRSVSWYQQTPGQGLQFLFEYFSETQRNKGNFPGRFSGRQFSNSRSEMNVSTLELGDSALYLCASSLDGSGNSPLHFGNGTRLTVT.

In its sample, this clone was seen once. The chain has TRBV5-1 and TRBJ2-1; TRBD2 is a possible D gene (5 bases). V was pared by 8 bases and J by 8 bases, with 14 bases between. The germline V gene has CDR1 SGHRS and CDR2 YFSETQ. This CDR3 region has 12 residues. The CDR3 loop reads CASQRIKDEQFF. The CDR3 nucleotides are TGCGCCAGTCAGCGGATTAAGGATGAGCAGTTCTTC.

The rearrangement links TRBV6-1 to TRBJ1-2; TRBD1 might be the D (5 bases). V was shortened by 1 base and J by 4 bases, with 10 bases between the two germline ends. CDR1 and CDR2 (germline): MNHNS, SASEGT. The CDR3 sequence is 14 residues long. CDR3 sequence reads: CASSEDRRAYGYTF. The CDR3 bases are TGTGCCAGCAGTGAAGATCGCAGGGCCTATGGCTACACCTTC.

The chain combines TRBV5-6 with TRBJ2-7; 7 nucleotides agree with TRBD1. Germline assignment: CDR1 SGHDT and CDR2 YYEEEE. The V segment lost 4 bases and the J segment 5 bases; nucleotides outside the gene matches: 12. The CDR3 consists of 15 residues. CDR3 bases: TGTGCCAGCAGCGTCGCTATAGACAGGGTTCACGAGCAGTACTTC. Amino acids: CASSVAIDRVHEQYF.

This clone was observed a single time. V is TRBV28 and J is TRBJ1-4, with 8 bases matching TRBD1. Losses at the gene ends were 7 bases for V and 2 bases for J; bases not matched to a gene: 6. The CDR3 is 15 residues long. From germline, CDR1 is MDHEN and CDR2 SYDVKM. The CDR3 reads CASNTGGSTNEKLFF. The CDR3 DNA reads TGTGCCAGCAATACAGGGGGTTCGACTAATGAAAAACTGTTTTTT.

In its sample, this clone ranks as medium-sized. V gene TRBV6-6 combines with J gene TRBJ1-5; a weak D match, TRBD1 (6 bases). The CDR3 is made up of 13 amino acids. Germline V gives CDR1 MNHNY, CDR2 SVGAGI (reference sequence). V lost 4 bases to trimming and J lost 4 bases, with 8 bases between them. The CDR3, as DNA: TGTGCCAGCAGTTGGACAGAGAATCAGCCCCAGCATTTT. Translated, it gives CASSWTENQPQHF.

The chain recombines TRBV5-5 with TRBJ2-7; D might be TRBD1 (6 bases). V shed 0 bases and J shed 5 bases, with 9 bases lying between them. Germline V CDR1 and CDR2: SGHKS, YYEKEE (reference sequence). CDR3 length equals 13 residues. The CDR3 sequence is CASSLEYRDEQYF. CDR3 in DNA: TGTGCCAGCAGCTTGGAGTACAGGGACGAGCAGTACTTC.

This clone was seen once. The chain uses TRBV2 and TRBJ2-1; 7 nucleotides agree with TRBD2. CDR1 is SNHLY and CDR2 is FYNNEI in the germline V gene. The junction had 3 bases not matched to a gene; V was cut back by 4 bases and J by 0 bases. CDR3 length: 15 amino acids. CDR3 sequence (DNA): TGTGCCAGCAGTGGGGAGGGGATCTCCTACAATGAGCAGTTCTTC. It translates to CASSGEGISYNEQFF.

In this sample, this clone turned up once. V usage is TRBV10-2 and J usage is TRBJ1-1; D remains unclear. V lost 8 bases to trimming and J lost 2 bases, with 12 bases between them. Germline assignment: CDR1 WSHSY and CDR2 SAAADI. There are 13 residues in the CDR3. The CDR3 region has the DNA TGCGCCAGCGCGGCGACGGTTAACACTGAAGCTTTCTTT. Encoded protein: CASAATVNTEAFF.

This clone has more than one count but fewer than ten. CDR3 nucleotide sequence: TGTGCCAGTAGTGCGATGAAACAGGGCCTCAATCAGCCCCAGCATTTT. Protein sequence: CASSAMKQGLNQPQHF. The chain combines TRBV19 with TRBJ1-5; weak D call: TRBD1 (6 bases). The CDR3 has 16 residues. Germline lookup yields CDR1 LNHDA and CDR2 SQIVND (reference sequence). V was pared by 5 bases and J by 3 bases, with 17 bases between.

This clone was observed a single time. The chain joins TRBV9 to TRBJ2-5, with unresolved D. The CDR3 extends over 13 amino acids. CDR1 and CDR2 from the germline V gene are SGDLS and YYNGEE. Trimming removed 0 bases from V and 3 bases from J, with 6 bases in between. CDR3 amino acids: CASSVESEETQYF. The CDR3 region has the DNA TGTGCCAGCAGCGTAGAATCCGAAGAGACCCAGTACTTC.